The entry below describes one T cell receptor beta chain. Generated by immunoSEQ multiplex PCR, the TCRdb table keeps only in-frame clones and is missing some. This sample has about 540,000 clones, with 75% to 85% found just once. The sample originates from a study of shared T cell receptors in the human thymus. Germline loops: CDR1 MNHNS, CDR2 SASEGT. The trim removed 6 bases at V and 5 bases at J, leaving 7 bases unmatched. CDR3 size: 14 residues. The same specimen was also included in a second study, on human thymus T cells. That study adds: Congenital heart defects were the reason for the corrective surgery that the donors, healthy Finnish infants, were having. Resections from corrective heart surgery supplied the thymus tissue. Related research has reported that thymic repertoires overlap highly among unrelated individuals.

The chain links TRBV6-1 to TRBJ1-5; the match to TRBD1 covers 7 bases. Input material: thymocytes. The TCR originated in a boy under two years old with a congenital heart defect. DNA of the CDR3: TGTGCCAGCAGAGAGACAGGGCAGGATCAGCCCCAGCATTTT. Amino acids: CASRETGQDQPQHF.